This T cell receptor beta chain appears in the sequencing data of a study of cytomegalovirus exposure and HLA in healthy donors. Use of 60 Vbeta and 13 Jbeta primers characterized the PCR. Libraries were prepared by immunoSEQ multiplex PCR; TCRdb keeps only in-frame clonotypes and omits some of them. Among about 120,000 clones listed, 74% were seen once. This CDR3 is 14 amino acids long. The germline gives CDR1 ENHRY, CDR2 SYGVKD. Trimming stripped 0 bases from V and 6 bases from J, with 11 bases between. This sequence originates from a woman between 45 and 65 years old in good health and CMV-seropositive. The sequenced sample was PBMCs. This sequence joins TRBV10-3 and TRBJ1-2; D remains ambiguous. CDR3 sequence: CAISESVRENGYTF. CDR3 nucleotides: TGTGCCATCAGTGAGTCGGTACGGGAGAATGGCTACACCTTC.